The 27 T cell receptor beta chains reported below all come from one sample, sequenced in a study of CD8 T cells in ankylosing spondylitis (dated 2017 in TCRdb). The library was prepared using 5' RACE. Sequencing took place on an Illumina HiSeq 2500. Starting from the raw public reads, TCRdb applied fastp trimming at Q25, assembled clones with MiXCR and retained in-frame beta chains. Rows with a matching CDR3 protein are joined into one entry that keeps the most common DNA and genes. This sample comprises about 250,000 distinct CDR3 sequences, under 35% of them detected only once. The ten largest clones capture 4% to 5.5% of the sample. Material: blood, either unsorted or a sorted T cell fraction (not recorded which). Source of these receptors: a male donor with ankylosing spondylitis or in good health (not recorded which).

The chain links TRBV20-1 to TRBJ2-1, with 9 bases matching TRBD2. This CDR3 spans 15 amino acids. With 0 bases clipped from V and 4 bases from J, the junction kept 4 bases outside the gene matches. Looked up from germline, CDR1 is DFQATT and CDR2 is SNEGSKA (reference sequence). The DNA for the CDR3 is TGCAGTGCTAGAGAAAGCGGGGGGCATTACAATGAGCAGTTCTTC. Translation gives CSARESGGHYNEQFF.

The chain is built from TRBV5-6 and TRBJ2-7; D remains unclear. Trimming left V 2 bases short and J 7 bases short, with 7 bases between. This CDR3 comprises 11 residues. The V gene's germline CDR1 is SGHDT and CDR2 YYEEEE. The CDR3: CASSFGREQYF. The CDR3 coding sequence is TGTGCCAGCAGCTTCGGACGGGAGCAGTACTTC.

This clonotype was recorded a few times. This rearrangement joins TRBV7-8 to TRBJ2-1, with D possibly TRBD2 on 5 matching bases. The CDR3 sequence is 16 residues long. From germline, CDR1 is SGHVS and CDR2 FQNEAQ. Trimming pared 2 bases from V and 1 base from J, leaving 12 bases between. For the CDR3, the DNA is TGTGCCAGCAGCTTAACCCTAGCTACATCCTACAATGAGCAGTTCTTC. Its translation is CASSLTLATSYNEQFF.

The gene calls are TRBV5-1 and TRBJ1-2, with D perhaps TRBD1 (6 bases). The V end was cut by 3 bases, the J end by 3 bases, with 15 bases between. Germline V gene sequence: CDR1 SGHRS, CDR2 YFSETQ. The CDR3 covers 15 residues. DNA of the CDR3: TGCGCCAGCAGCTCTTGGACAGTACGTGACTATGGCTACACCTTC. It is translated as CASSSWTVRDYGYTF.

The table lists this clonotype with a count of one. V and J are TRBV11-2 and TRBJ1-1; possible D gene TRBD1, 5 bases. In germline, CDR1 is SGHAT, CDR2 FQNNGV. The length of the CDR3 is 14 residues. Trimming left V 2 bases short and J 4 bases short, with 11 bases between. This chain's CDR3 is CASSLLGVGTEAFF. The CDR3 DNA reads TGTGCCAGCAGCTTATTAGGGGTAGGCACTGAAGCTTTCTTT. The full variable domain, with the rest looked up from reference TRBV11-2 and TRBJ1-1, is EAGVAQSPRYKIIEKRQSVAFWCNPISGHATLYWYQQILGQGPKLLIQFQNNGVVDDSQLPKDRFSAERLKGVDSTLKIQPAKLEDSAVYLCASSLLGVGTEAFFGQGTRLTVV.

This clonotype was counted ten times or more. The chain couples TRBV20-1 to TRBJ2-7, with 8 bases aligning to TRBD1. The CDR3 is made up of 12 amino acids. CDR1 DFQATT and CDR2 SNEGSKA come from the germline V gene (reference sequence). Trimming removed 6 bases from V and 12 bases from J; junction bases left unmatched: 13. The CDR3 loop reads CSANPTGEDGYF. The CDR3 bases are TGCAGTGCGAACCCGACAGGGGAGGATGGGTACTTC.

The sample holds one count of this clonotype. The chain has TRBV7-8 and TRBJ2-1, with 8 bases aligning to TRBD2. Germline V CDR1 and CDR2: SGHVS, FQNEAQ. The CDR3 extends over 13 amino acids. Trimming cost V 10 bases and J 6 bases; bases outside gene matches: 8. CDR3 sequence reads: CATGLAGINEQFF. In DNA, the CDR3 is TGTGCCACCGGTCTAGCGGGCATCAATGAGCAGTTCTTC.

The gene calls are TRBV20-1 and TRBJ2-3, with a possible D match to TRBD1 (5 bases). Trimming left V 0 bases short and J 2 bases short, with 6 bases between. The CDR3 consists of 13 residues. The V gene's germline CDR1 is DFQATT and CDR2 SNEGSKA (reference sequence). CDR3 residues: CSARDRATDTQYF. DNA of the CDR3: TGCAGTGCTAGAGACAGGGCCACAGATACGCAGTATTTT.

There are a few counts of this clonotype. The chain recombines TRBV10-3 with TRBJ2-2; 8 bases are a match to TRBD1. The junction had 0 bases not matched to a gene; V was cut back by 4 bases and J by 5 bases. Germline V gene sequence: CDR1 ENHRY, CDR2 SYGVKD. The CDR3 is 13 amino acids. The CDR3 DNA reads TGTGCCATCAGTGGGACAGGGACCGGGGAGCTGTTTTTT. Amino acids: CAISGTGTGELFF.

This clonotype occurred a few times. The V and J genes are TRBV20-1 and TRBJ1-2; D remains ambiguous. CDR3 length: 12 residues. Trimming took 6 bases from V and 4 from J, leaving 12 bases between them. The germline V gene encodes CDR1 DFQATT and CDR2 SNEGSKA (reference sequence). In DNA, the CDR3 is TGCAGTGCCGCGAGAGGACGCTATGGCTACACCTTC. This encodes CSAARGRYGYTF.

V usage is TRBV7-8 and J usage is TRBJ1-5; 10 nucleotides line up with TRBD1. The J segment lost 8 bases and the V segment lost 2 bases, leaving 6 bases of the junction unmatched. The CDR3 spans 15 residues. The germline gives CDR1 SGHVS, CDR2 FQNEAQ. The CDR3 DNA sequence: TGTGCCAGCAGCTTACGGGACAGGGGACTCAAGCCCCAGCATTTT. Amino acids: CASSLRDRGLKPQHF.

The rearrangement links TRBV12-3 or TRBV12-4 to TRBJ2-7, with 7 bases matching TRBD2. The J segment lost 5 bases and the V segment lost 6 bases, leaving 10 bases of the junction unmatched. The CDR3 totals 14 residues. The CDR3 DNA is TGTGCCAGCAGACTATCAAGCGGGACGGACGAGCAGTACTTC. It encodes CASRLSSGTDEQYF.

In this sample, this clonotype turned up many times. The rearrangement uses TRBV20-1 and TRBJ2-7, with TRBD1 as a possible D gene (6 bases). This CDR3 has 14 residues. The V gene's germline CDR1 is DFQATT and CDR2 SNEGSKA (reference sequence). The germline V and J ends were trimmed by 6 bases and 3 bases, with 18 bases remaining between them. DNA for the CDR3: TGCAGTGCCCTAATGTGGGGGCCGGGCTACGAGCAGTACTTC. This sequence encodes CSALMWGPGYEQYF.

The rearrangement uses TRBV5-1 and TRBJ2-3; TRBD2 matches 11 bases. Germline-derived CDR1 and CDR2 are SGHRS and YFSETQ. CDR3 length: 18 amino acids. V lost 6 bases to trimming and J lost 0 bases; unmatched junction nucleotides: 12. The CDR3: CASKSGASGGTSTDTQYF. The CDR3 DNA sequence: TGCGCCAGCAAATCTGGGGCTAGCGGGGGGACCAGCACAGATACGCAGTATTTT.

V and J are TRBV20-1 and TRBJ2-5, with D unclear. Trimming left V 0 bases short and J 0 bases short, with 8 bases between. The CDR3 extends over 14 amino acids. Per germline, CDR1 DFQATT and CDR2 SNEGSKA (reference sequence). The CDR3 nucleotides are TGCAGTGCTAGAGATCTGGGCAACCAAGAGACCCAGTACTTC. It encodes CSARDLGNQETQYF.

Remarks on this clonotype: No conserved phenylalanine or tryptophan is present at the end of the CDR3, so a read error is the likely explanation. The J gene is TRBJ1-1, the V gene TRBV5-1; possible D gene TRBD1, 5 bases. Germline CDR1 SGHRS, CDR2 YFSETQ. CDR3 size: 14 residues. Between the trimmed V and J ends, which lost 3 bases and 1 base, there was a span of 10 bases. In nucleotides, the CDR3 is TGCGCCAGCAGCTGGGGGACGGAGAACACTGAAGCTTTCCTT. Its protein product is CASSWGTENTEAFL.

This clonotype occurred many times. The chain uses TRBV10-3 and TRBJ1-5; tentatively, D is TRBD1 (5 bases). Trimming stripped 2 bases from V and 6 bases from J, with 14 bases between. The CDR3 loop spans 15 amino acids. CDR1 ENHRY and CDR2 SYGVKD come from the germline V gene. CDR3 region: CAISEDGGVSQPQHF. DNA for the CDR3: TGTGCCATCAGTGAGGATGGGGGAGTTAGTCAGCCCCAGCATTTT.

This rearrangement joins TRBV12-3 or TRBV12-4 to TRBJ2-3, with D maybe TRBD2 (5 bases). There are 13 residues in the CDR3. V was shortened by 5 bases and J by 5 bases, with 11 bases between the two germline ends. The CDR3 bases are TGTGCCAGCAGTCTAGGGAGAAAAGATACGCAGTATTTT. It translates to CASSLGRKDTQYF.

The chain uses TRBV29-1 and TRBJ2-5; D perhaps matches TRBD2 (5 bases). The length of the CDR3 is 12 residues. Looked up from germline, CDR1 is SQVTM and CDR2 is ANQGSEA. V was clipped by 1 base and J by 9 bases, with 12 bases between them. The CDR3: CSVEVWGVAQYF. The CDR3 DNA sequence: TGCAGCGTTGAAGTGTGGGGAGTAGCCCAGTACTTC.

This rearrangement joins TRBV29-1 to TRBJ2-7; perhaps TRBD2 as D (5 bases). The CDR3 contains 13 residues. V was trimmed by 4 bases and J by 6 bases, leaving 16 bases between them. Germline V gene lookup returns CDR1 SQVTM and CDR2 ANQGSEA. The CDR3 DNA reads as TGCAGCGTTGGTTTAGGGAGTGCACGCGAGCAGTACTTC. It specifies CSVGLGSAREQYF.

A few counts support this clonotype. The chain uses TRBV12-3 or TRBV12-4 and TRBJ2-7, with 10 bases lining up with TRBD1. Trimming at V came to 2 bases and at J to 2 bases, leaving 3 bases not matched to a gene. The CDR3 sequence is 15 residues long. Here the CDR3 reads CASSLTGTGAYEQYF. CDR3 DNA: TGTGCCAGCAGTTTAACTGGGACAGGGGCCTACGAGCAGTACTTC.

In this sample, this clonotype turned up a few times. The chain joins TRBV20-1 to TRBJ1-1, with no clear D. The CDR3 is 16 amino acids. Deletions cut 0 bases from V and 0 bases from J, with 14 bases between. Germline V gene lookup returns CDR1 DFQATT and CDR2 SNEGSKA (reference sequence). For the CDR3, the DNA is TGCAGTGCTAGAGATAGTACAGATCCACTGAACACTGAAGCTTTCTTT. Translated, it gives CSARDSTDPLNTEAFF.

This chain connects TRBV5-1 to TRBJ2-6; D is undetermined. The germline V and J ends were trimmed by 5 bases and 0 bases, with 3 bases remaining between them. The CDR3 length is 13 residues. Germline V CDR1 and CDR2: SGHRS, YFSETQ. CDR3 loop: CASRSSGANVLTF. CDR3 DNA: TGCGCCAGCAGGAGCTCTGGGGCCAACGTCCTGACTTTC.

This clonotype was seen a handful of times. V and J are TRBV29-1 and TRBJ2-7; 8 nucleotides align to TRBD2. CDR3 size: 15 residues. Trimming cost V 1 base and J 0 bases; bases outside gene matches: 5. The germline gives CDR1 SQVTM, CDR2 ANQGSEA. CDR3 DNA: TGCAGCGTTGAAGGCGGGGGGAGGACCTCCTACGAGCAGTACTTC. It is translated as CSVEGGGRTSYEQYF.

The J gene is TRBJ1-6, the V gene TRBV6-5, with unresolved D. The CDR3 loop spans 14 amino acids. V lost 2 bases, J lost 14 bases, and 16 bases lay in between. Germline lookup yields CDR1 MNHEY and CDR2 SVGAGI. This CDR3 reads CASSYGGGKVALHF. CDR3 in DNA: TGTGCCAGCAGTTACGGTGGCGGGAAAGTAGCCCTCCACTTT.

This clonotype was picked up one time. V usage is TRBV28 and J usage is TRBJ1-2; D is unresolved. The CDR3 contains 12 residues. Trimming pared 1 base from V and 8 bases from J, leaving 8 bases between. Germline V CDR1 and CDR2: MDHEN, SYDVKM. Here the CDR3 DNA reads TGTGCCAGCAGTTTATCGGACCGGGGCTACACCTTC. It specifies CASSLSDRGYTF.

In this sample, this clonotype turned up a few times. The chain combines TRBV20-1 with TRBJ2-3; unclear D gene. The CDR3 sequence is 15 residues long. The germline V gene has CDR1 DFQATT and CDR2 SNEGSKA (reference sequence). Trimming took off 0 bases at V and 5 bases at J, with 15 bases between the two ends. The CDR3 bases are TGCAGTGCTAGAGATTCCCGACATGGTATAGATACGCAGTATTTT. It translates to CSARDSRHGIDTQYF.